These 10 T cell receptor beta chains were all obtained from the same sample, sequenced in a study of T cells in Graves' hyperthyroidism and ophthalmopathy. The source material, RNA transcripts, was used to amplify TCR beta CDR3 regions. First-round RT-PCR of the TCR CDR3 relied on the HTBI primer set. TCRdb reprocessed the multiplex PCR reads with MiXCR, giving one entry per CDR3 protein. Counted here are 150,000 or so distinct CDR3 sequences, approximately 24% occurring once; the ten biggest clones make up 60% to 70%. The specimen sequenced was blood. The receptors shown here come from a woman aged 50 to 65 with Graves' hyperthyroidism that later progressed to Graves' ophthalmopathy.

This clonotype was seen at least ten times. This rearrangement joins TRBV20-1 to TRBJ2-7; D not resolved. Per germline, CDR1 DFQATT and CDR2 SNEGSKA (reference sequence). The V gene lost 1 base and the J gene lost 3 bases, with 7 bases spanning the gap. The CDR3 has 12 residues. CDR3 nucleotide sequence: TGCAGTGCTAGAGTAAAGAACTACGAGCAGTACTTC. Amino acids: CSARVKNYEQYF.

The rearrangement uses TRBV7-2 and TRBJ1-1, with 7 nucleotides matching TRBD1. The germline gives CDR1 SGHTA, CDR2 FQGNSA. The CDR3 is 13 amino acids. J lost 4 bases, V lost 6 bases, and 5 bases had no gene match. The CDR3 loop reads CASRLTGLTEAFF. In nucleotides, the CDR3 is TGTGCCAGCAGGTTGACAGGGCTCACTGAAGCTTTCTTT.

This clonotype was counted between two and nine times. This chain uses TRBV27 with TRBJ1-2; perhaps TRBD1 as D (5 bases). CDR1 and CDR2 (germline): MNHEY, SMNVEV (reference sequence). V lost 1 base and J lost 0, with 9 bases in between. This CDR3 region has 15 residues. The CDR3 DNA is TGTGCCAGCAGTTTATTTCGGGGACCTAACTATGGCTACACCTTC. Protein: CASSLFRGPNYGYTF.

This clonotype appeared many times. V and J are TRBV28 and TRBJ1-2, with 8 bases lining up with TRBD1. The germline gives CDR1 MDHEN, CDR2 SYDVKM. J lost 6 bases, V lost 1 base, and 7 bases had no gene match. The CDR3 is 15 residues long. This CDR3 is CASSLLQGGIDGYTF. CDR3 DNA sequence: TGTGCCAGCAGTTTATTACAGGGGGGTATCGATGGCTACACCTTC.

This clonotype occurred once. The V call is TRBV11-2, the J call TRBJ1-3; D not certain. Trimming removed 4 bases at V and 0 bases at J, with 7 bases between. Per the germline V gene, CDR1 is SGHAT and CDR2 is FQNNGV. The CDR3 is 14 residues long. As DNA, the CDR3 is TGTGCCAGCAGCTCCCACAGCTCTGGAAACACCATATATTTT. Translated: CASSSHSSGNTIYF.

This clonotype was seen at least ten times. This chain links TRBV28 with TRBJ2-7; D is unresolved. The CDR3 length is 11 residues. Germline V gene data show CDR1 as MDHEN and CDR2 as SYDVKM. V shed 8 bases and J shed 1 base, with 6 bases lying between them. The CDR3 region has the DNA TGTGCCAGCGTAGGGTCCTACGAGCAGTACTTC. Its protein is CASVGSYEQYF. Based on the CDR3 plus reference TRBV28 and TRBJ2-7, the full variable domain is DVKVTQSSRYLVKRTGEKVFLECVQDMDHENMFWYRQDPGLGLRLIYFSYDVKMKEKGDIPEGYSVSREKKERFSLILESASTNQTSMYLCASVGSYEQYFGPGTRLTVT.

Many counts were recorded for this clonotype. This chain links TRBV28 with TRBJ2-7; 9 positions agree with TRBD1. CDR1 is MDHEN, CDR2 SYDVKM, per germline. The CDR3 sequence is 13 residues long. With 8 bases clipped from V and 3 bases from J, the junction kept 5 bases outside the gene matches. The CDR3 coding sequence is TGTGCCAGCGGACAGGGGAACGTCTACGAGCAGTACTTC. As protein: CASGQGNVYEQYF.

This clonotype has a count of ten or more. CDR3 residues: CASSPERVGETQYF. In DNA, the CDR3 is TGTGCCAGCTCACCGGAAAGGGTAGGAGAGACCCAGTACTTC. This rearrangement joins TRBV18 to TRBJ2-5, with D uncertain. The V and J ends lost 3 bases and 4 bases respectively, with 12 bases between them. The germline gives CDR1 KGHSH, CDR2 LQKENI. The CDR3 length is 14 residues.

In DNA form, the CDR3 reads TGTGCCAGCAGTTCCGCACAGGGTATATACTTC. Encoded protein: CASSSAQGIYF. This chain links TRBV2 with TRBJ2-5, with D possibly matching TRBD1 (6 bases). The CDR3 loop spans 11 amino acids. Germline V gene data show CDR1 as SNHLY and CDR2 as FYNNEI. V was cut by 5 bases and J by 14 bases, with 15 bases left in between.

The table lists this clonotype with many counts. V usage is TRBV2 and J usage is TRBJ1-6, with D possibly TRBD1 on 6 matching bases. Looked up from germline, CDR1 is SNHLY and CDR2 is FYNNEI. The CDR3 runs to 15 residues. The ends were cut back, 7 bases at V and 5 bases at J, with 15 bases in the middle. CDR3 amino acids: CASKPSGANNSPLHF. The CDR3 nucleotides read TGTGCCAGCAAGCCCTCAGGGGCCAATAATTCACCCCTCCACTTT.